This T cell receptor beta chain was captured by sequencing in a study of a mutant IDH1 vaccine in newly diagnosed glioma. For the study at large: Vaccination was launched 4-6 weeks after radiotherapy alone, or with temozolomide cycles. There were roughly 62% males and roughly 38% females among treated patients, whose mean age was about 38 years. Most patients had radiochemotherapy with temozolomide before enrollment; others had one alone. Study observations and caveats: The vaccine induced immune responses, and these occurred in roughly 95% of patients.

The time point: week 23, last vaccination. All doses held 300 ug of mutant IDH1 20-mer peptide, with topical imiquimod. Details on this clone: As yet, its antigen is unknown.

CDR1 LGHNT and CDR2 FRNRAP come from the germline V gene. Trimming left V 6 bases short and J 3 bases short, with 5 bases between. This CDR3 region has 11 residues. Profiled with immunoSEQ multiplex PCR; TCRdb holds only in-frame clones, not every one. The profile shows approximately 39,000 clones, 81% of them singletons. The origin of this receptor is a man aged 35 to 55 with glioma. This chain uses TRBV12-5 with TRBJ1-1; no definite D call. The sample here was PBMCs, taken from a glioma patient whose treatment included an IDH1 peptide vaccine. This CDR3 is CASGRDTEAFF. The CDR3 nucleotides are TGTGCTAGTGGGCGGGACACTGAAGCTTTCTTT. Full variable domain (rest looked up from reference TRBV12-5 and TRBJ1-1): DARVTQTPRHKVTEMGQEVTMRCQPILGHNTVFWYRQTMMQGLELLAYFRNRAPLDDSGMPKDRFSAEMPDATLATLKIQPSEPRDSAVYFCASGRDTEAFFGQGTRLTVV.